What follows is one TCR beta chain and its context. Its antigen is currently unknown. The data stem from a study of shared clonotypes between healthy human individuals. A CD45RA+ naive subset and a CD45RA-negative memory subset were split from CD4+ cells. The CDR3 runs to 15 residues. Trimming stripped 1 base from V and 5 bases from J, with 13 bases between. Germline V CDR1 and CDR2: SGHNT, YYREEE (reference sequence). General study points: A generally larger estimated richness was seen in naive subsets than in memory subsets.

Assay used: immunoSEQ multiplex PCR; TCRdb lists only in-frame clones, some missing. The sample lists millions of clones, roughly 95% occurring once. Sequencing was carried out using naive CD4+ T cells sorted from blood. Subset indicated: CD45RA+ positively selected. The genes are TRBV5-4 and TRBJ2-1; D call uncertain. The source is a man between 18 and 29 years old in good health. The CDR3 protein is CASSLFPLPDNEQFF. DNA of the CDR3: TGTGCCAGCAGCTTGTTTCCTCTCCCTGACAATGAGCAGTTCTTC.